The 9 T cell receptor beta chains below all came from one sample that was sequenced in a study of immune characterization of retroperitoneal liposarcoma. A single record per CDR3 protein comes from TCRdb applying MiXCR to the PCR reads. The table has under 11,000 distinct CDR3 sequences, 45% to 55% seen once. The sequencing input was tumor tissue. These receptors all come from a female donor with retroperitoneal liposarcoma.

By its share, this clonotype is medium-sized. This sequence joins TRBV6-1 and TRBJ2-1; perhaps TRBD1 as D (6 bases). Germline V CDR1 and CDR2: MNHNS, SASEGT. This CDR3 has 12 amino acids. Trimming shortened V by 2 bases and J by 10 bases, and 9 bases separated the two germline ends. Here the CDR3 DNA reads TGTGCCAGCAGTGAAAGGGGGACAGAGCAGTTCTTC. This codes for CASSERGTEQFF.

This clonotype ranks as medium-sized (0.01 to 0.1%). This chain uses TRBV12-3 or TRBV12-4 with TRBJ2-1; 9 bases line up with TRBD1. Trimming cost V 4 bases and J 13 bases; bases outside gene matches: 14. The CDR3 is 15 residues long. CDR3 nucleotide sequence: TGTGCCAGCAGTTGGGGGGACAGGGAGTCTGAGACCCAGTTCTTC. It yields the protein CASSWGDRESETQFF.

There are a few counts of this clonotype. CDR3 sequence (DNA): TGTGCCAGCAGCTTAGGGGACAATGAGCAGTACTTC. It encodes CASSLGDNEQYF. The chain combines TRBV7-8 with TRBJ2-5, with a tentative D call TRBD1 (6 bases). The CDR3 covers 12 residues. Germline V CDR1 and CDR2: SGHVS, FQNEAQ. V dropped 1 base and J dropped 11 bases, with 11 bases sitting between them. Drawing the rest from reference TRBV7-8 and TRBJ2-5, the complete variable domain is GAGVSQSPRYKVAKRGQDVALRCDPISGHVSLFWYQQALGQGPEFLTYFQNEAQLDKSGLPSDRFFAERPEGSVSTLKIQRTQQEDSAVYLCASSLGDNEQYFGPGTRLLVL.

J is TRBJ2-1 and V is TRBV6-1; TRBD1 is a possible D gene (7 bases). The tail of the sequence fits TRBJ2-7 better, so the J call may be wrong. From germline, CDR1 is MNHNS and CDR2 SASEGT. This CDR3 comprises 14 residues. The CDR3 region has the DNA TGTGCCAGCAGTTACGCGGGGACAGTCTACGAGCAGTACTTC. Protein sequence: CASSYAGTVYEQYF.

This clonotype was counted a few times. The CDR3 protein is CASTPTRTEYEQYF. CDR3 nucleotide sequence: TGTGCCAGCACCCCGACCCGGACGGAGTACGAGCAGTACTTC. The chain combines TRBV7-8 with TRBJ2-1; D not resolved. The end of the DNA fits TRBJ2-7 better, so the J call may be wrong. Germline CDR1 SGHVS, CDR2 FQNEAQ. The CDR3 is 14 residues long.

The chain has TRBV7-2 and TRBJ2-1; no reliable D call. The CDR3 has 14 residues. Looked up from germline, CDR1 is SGHTA and CDR2 is FQGNSA. V lost 1 base and J 12 bases, leaving 16 bases between the germline ends. The chain's CDR3 is CASSLGGASDTQFF. DNA of the CDR3: TGTGCCAGCAGCTTAGGAGGTGCTTCAGATACGCAGTTCTTC.

The rearrangement uses TRBV7-2 and TRBJ2-7, with D perhaps matching TRBD2 (7 bases). The DNA end is a closer match to TRBJ2-5, so the J assignment may be wrong. The CDR3 is 14 amino acids. Germline V gene sequence: CDR1 SGHTA, CDR2 FQGNSA. CDR3 coding DNA: TGTGCCAGCAGCGCGAGGGGGGGGCTTGAGACCCAGTACTTC. Its protein is CASSARGGLETQYF.

Notes on this clonotype: The CDR3 end shows no conserved phenylalanine or tryptophan, and so a read error is likely. The chain is built from TRBV12-3 or TRBV12-4 and TRBJ2-7; no definite D call. Trimming removed 1 base at V and 7 bases at J, with 17 bases between. This CDR3 comprises 15 residues. This chain's CDR3 is CASSLGSKEANEQYS. DNA of the CDR3: TGTGCCAGCAGTTTAGGCAGTAAAGAAGCTAATGAGCAGTACTCC.

The chain couples TRBV11-3 to TRBJ2-2; 8 bases are a match to TRBD2. V gave up 5 bases and J gave up 7 bases; unmatched junction bases: 12. CDR3 length equals 16 residues. The germline V gene has CDR1 SGHNT and CDR2 YENEEA. Here the CDR3 reads CASSPRRIAGIGELFF. DNA for the CDR3: TGTGCCAGCAGCCCCCGGCGGATAGCGGGGATCGGGGAGCTGTTTTTT.